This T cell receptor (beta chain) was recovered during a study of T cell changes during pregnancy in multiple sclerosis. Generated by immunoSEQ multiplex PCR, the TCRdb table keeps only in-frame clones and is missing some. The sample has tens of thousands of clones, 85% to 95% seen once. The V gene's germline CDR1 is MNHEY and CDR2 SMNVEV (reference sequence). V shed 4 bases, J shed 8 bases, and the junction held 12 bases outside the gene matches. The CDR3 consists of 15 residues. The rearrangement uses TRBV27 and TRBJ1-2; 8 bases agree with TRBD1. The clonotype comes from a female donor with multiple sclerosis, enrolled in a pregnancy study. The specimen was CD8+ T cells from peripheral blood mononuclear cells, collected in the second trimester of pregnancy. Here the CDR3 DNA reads TGTGCCAGCAGTTCCGTCGGACAGGGAATTTCGGGCTACACCTTC. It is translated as CASSSVGQGISGYTF.